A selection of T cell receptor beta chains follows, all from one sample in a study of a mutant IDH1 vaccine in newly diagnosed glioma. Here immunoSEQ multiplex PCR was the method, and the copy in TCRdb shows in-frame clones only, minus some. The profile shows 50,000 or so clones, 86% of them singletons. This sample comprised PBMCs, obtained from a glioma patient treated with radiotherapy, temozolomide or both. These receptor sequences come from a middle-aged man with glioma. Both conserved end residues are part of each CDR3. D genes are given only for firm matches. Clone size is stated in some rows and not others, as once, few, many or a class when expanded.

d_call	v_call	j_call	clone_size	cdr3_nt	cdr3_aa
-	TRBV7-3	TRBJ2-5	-	TGTGCCAGCCAATCGTTGGGGACTCAAGAGACCCAGTACTTC	CASQSLGTQETQYF
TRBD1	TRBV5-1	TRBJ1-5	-	TGCGCCAGCAGCGGCAGGGACAGGGTGAATTCGCCCCAGCATTTT	CASSGRDRVNSPQHF
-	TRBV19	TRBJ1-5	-	TGTGCCAGTAGTGGGACGGGGGGCAATCAGCCCCAGCATTTT	CASSGTGGNQPQHF
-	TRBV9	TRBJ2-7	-	TGTGCCAGCAGCGTAGACGGTGCTGGGGCCTTTCGGGAAGACGAGCAGTACTTC	CASSVDGAGAFREDEQYF
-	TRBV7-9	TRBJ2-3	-	TGTGCCAGCAGCTTCAGGCCGGGGGCCACAGATACGCAGTATTTT	CASSFRPGATDTQYF
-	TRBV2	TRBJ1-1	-	TGTGCCAGCACCCTTATGGGGGGGCGGAACACTGAAGCTTTCTTT	CASTLMGGRNTEAFF
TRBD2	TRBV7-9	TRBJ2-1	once	TGTGCCAGCAGCTTCGGGGGGGCCAATGAGCAGTTCTTC	CASSFGGANEQFF
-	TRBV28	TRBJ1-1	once	TGTGCCACCAGAGGGGGGGGAGGAAACACTGAAGCTTTCTTT	CATRGGGGNTEAFF
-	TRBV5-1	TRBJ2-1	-	TGCGCCAGCAGCCCCGCGGGGTCGGCCTCCTACAATGAGCAGTTCTTC	CASSPAGSASYNEQFF
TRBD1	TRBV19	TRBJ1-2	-	TGTGCCAGTAGTCAAAGGGACAGGGGATTTTATGGCTACACCTTC	CASSQRDRGFYGYTF
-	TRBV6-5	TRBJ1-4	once	TGTGCCAGCAGTTCCGGGACACTACGGGTTATAGAAAAACTGTTTTTT	CASSSGTLRVIEKLFF
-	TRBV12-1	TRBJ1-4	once	TGTGCCAGCAGCCCACGGGCCGCGGTAGACAAGAATGAAAAACTGTTTTTT	CASSPRAAVDKNEKLFF
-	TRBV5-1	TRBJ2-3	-	TGCGCCAGCAGCTTGGCTCCGGGAGTCGGAGTAGATACGCAGTATTTT	CASSLAPGVGVDTQYF
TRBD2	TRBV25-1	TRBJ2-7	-	TGTGCCAGCAGTGGGGCTAGCGGGAGGTCGTCCTACGAGCAGTACTTC	CASSGASGRSSYEQYF
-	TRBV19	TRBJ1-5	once	TGTGCCAGTAGGGGATACACAGGGCAGCAGCCCCAGCATTTT	CASRGYTGQQPQHF
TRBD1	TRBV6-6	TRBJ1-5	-	TGTGCCAGCAGTCTACAGGGGGCAGGCAATCAGCCCCAGCATTTT	CASSLQGAGNQPQHF
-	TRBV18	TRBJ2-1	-	TGTGCCAGCTCACCACTCCCAGCGGAGTACAATGAGCAGTTCTTC	CASSPLPAEYNEQFF
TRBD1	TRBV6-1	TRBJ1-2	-	TGTGCCAGCAGTGGAGACAGGGACCCTAACTATGGCTACACCTTC	CASSGDRDPNYGYTF
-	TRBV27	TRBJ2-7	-	TGTGCCAGCAGTTTACGGGGGACCTACGAGCAGTACTTC	CASSLRGTYEQYF
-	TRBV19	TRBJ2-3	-	TGTGCCAGCTCCCGGGGGGCTGGTACAGATACGCAGTATTTT	CASSRGAGTDTQYF
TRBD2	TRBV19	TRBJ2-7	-	TGTGCCAGTAGTATAGTCACTAGCGGGAGCTACGAGCAGTACTTC	CASSIVTSGSYEQYF
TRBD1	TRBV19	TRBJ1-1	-	TGCGAAGGCCGGGACAGCTTGAACACTGAAGCTTTCTTT	CEGRDSLNTEAFF
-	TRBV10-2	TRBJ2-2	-	TGCGCCGGAAGAAGGGCGAGCGGAAACACCGGGGAGCTGTTTTTT	CAGRRASGNTGELFF
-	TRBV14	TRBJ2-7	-	TGTGCCAGCAGCCAACGACAGTACCTCTCCTACGAGCAGTACTTC	CASSQRQYLSYEQYF
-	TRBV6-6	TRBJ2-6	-	TGTGCCAGCAGTCCCACAGGGAGGGGGGCCAACGTCCTGACTTTC	CASSPTGRGANVLTF
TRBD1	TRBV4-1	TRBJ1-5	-	TGCGCCAGCAGCCAAGATGAGACAGGGACGAAAGCCCAGCATTTT	CASSQDETGTKAQHF
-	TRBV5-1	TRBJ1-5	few	TGCGCCAGCAGCTTGGCCCCAGGGGTTAGCAATCAGCCCCAGCATTTT	CASSLAPGVSNQPQHF
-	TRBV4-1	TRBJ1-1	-	TGCGCCAGCAGCCTACAGGCACGGGAGAACACTGAAGCTTTCTTT	CASSLQARENTEAFF
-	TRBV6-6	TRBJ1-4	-	TGTGCCAGCAGTTATCAGAGTAATGAAAAACTGTTTTTT	CASSYQSNEKLFF
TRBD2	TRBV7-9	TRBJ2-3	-	TGTGCCAGCAGCACCCGTGGGCGGGAGATAGGCACAGATACGCAGTATTTT	CASSTRGREIGTDTQYF
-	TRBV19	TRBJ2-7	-	TGTGCCAGTAGTATCTCAGGGGTCGGCGAGCAGTACTTC	CASSISGVGEQYF
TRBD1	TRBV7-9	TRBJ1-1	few	TGTGCCAGCAGCTTGGGACAGGGTGGTCGTGGCACTGAAGCTTTCTTT	CASSLGQGGRGTEAFF
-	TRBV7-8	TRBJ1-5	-	TGTGCCAGCAGCTTATCTTATAATCAGCCCCAGCATTTT	CASSLSYNQPQHF
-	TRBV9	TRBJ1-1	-	TGTGCCAGCAGCCCCCAGGGTCGAGTCACTGAAGCTTTCTTT	CASSPQGRVTEAFF
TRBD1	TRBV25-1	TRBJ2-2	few	TGTGCCAGCAGCGGACAGGAGAACACCGGGGAGCTGTTTTTT	CASSGQENTGELFF
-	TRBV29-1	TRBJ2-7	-	TGCAGCGTTGAAGATCAGGCAAGCCACGAGCAGTACTTC	CSVEDQASHEQYF
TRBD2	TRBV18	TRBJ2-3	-	TGTGCCAGCCCGAGCGGGAGCGAGGGAGATACGCAGTATTTT	CASPSGSEGDTQYF
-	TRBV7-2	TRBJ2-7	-	TGTGCCAGCAGCTTAGCCGCGGAATCCGGCGAGCAGTACTTC	CASSLAAESGEQYF
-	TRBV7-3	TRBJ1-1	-	TGTGCCAGCAGCTTAACAGGGAGCACTGAAGCTTTCTTT	CASSLTGSTEAFF
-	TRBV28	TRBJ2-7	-	TGTGCCAGCAGAGCCGGGGCCGAAGGGGCGTACGAGCAGTACTTC	CASRAGAEGAYEQYF